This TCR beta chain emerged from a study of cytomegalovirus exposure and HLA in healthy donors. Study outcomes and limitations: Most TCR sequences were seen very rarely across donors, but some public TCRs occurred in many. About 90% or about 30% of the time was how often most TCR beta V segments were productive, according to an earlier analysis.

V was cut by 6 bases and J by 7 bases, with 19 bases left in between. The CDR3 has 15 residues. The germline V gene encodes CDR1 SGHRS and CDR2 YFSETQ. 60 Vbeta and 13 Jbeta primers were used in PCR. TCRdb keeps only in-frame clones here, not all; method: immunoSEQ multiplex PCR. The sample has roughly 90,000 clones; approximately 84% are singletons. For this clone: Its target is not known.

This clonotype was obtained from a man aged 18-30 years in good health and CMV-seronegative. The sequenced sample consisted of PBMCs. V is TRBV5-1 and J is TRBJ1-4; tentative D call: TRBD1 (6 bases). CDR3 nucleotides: TGCGCCAGCAAACCTTCACAGGGTGCTGCTGAAAAACTGTTTTTT. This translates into CASKPSQGAAEKLFF.